The 14 T cell receptor beta chains in this list originate from one sample, sequenced in a study of cytomegalovirus exposure and HLA in healthy donors. The PCR had 60 Vbeta and 13 Jbeta primers. Measured with immunoSEQ multiplex PCR; TCRdb has only the in-frame clones, and not every one. The sample includes around 150,000 clones, roughly 80% of them seen just once. The sample consisted of PBMCs. The receptors stem from a girl aged 5-17 years in good health and CMV-seropositive.

This chain connects TRBV6-6 to TRBJ1-2, with D tentatively TRBD1 (5 bases). This CDR3 is 16 amino acids long. Trimming pared 4 bases from V and 4 bases from J, leaving 19 bases between. From germline, CDR1 is MNHNY and CDR2 SVGAGI (reference sequence). The CDR3 protein is CASSLFPSGLGYGYTF. Here the CDR3 DNA reads TGTGCCAGCAGTTTATTCCCCTCAGGGCTGGGCTATGGCTACACCTTC.

V gene TRBV28 combines with J gene TRBJ2-7; 8 nucleotides line up with TRBD2. This CDR3 region has 15 residues. The germline CDR1 and CDR2 sequences are MDHEN and SYDVKM. Trimming took 1 base from V and 2 from J; bases not matched to a gene: 4. The CDR3 loop is CASSLFDGRAYEQYF. The CDR3 DNA reads as TGTGCCAGCAGTTTATTCGACGGGAGGGCCTACGAGCAGTACTTC.

The chain employs TRBV6-5 and TRBJ1-1; no firm D call. The CDR3 consists of 16 residues. Germline CDR1 MNHEY, CDR2 SVGAGI. Between the trimmed V and J ends, which lost 2 bases and 1 base, there was a span of 14 bases. CDR3 sequence (DNA): TGTGCCAGCAGTTACGTCTACTCCTATCGGAACACTGAAGCTTTCTTT. Protein sequence: CASSYVYSYRNTEAFF.

This clone has a single count. The chain recombines TRBV4-1 with TRBJ2-5; possibly TRBD1 for D (9 bases). The ends were cut back, 4 bases at V and 4 bases at J, with 19 bases in the middle. The germline gives CDR1 MGHRA, CDR2 YSYEKL. This CDR3 is 16 amino acids long. The CDR3 loop reads CASSLSGTGRGETQYF. Here the CDR3 DNA reads TGCGCCAGCAGCCTTAGCGGGACAGGGAGAGGAGAGACCCAGTACTTC.

The chain uses TRBV27 and TRBJ2-1, with 10 nucleotides matching TRBD2. Trimming cost V 1 base and J 1 base; bases outside gene matches: 4. The length of the CDR3 is 17 residues. Looked up from germline, CDR1 is MNHEY and CDR2 is SMNVEV (reference sequence). As DNA, the CDR3 is TGTGCCAGCAGTTTATTTAGCGGGGGGTATTCCTACAATGAGCAGTTCTTC. It encodes CASSLFSGGYSYNEQFF.

The genes are TRBV29-1 and TRBJ2-3; no clear D. CDR1 and CDR2 from the germline V gene are SQVTM and ANQGSEA. The CDR3 covers 15 residues. Trimming cost V 5 bases and J 1 base, with 16 bases left between them. CDR3 protein: CSVPGCAACTDTQYF. The DNA for the CDR3 is TGCAGCGTTCCCGGGTGTGCGGCTTGCACAGATACGCAGTATTTT.

Regarding this clone: Other DNA variants within this sample encode the same CDR3. The chain links TRBV7-2 to TRBJ1-2; D call uncertain. V gave up 0 bases and J gave up 1 base, with 6 bases separating them. CDR3 length equals 14 residues. Germline V gene sequence: CDR1 SGHTA, CDR2 FQGNSA. The DNA of the CDR3 is TGTGCCAGCAGCTTAGCGGCAGATAACTATGGCTACACCTTC. It is translated as CASSLAADNYGYTF.

The rearrangement joins TRBV5-6 to TRBJ2-7; D might be TRBD2 (5 bases). Germline CDR1 is SGHDT and CDR2 is YYEEEE. V gave up 4 bases and J gave up 5 bases, with 22 bases separating them. This CDR3 is built from 16 residues. The CDR3 loop is CASSPGPGRLRDEQYF. The CDR3 DNA sequence: TGTGCCAGCAGCCCTGGCCCTGGCAGACTAAGGGACGAGCAGTACTTC.

The chain combines TRBV5-1 with TRBJ1-1, with 7 nucleotides matching TRBD1. This CDR3 has 16 amino acids. Germline V gene sequence: CDR1 SGHRS, CDR2 YFSETQ. Trimming took 4 bases from V and 4 from J; bases not matched to a gene: 13. The CDR3 DNA follows: TGCGCCAGCAGCCCCGACCCGACAGGGAGCAGCACTGAAGCTTTCTTT. It is translated as CASSPDPTGSSTEAFF.

This clone appeared a few times. The V and J genes are TRBV28 and TRBJ2-7; the match to TRBD2 covers 11 bases. CDR1 and CDR2 (germline): MDHEN, SYDVKM. The J segment lost 7 bases and the V segment lost 8 bases, leaving 10 bases of the junction unmatched. The CDR3 length is 14 residues. CDR3 coding DNA: TGTGCCAGCTCTTTACTAGCGGGAGCTCGGGAGCAGTACTTC. Protein: CASSLLAGAREQYF.

The chain carries TRBV4-1 and TRBJ2-5; 8 nucleotides match TRBD2. V was pared by 0 bases and J by 13 bases, with 22 bases of the junction left unmatched. The CDR3 is 18 amino acids. CDR1 MGHRA and CDR2 YSYEKL come from the germline V gene. The CDR3 DNA sequence: TGCGCCAGCAGCCAAGAGAACCCCGGGGACGGGAGGGCCCGAAATAGGTACTTC. It codes for CASSQENPGDGRARNRYF.

V gene TRBV9 combines with J gene TRBJ2-5; perhaps TRBD2 as D (6 bases). V was clipped by 4 bases and J by 1 base, with 8 bases between them. This CDR3 is 13 amino acids long. Germline V gene sequence: CDR1 SGDLS, CDR2 YYNGEE. CDR3 in DNA: TGTGCCAGCAGCCTGACTAGCCAAGAGACCCAGTACTTC. Its translation: CASSLTSQETQYF.

V and J are TRBV7-2 and TRBJ2-1, with TRBD2 identical over 9 bases. This CDR3 has 18 amino acids. The V and J ends lost 0 bases and 7 bases, in that order; junction bases with no gene match: 13. Germline lookup yields CDR1 SGHTA and CDR2 FQGNSA. The CDR3 loop is CASSLAGDAGGPWNEQFF. The CDR3 nucleotides are TGTGCCAGCAGCTTAGCGGGCGACGCGGGGGGGCCTTGGAATGAGCAGTTCTTC.

The chain has TRBV29-1 and TRBJ2-2; 7 bases map to TRBD1. The germline CDR1 and CDR2 sequences are SQVTM and ANQGSEA. The CDR3 extends over 15 amino acids. J lost 2 bases, V lost 3 bases, and 6 bases had no gene match. The CDR3 DNA is TGCAGCGTTGAGTCCGGGACAGTCAACACCGGGGAGCTGTTTTTT. It yields the protein CSVESGTVNTGELFF.